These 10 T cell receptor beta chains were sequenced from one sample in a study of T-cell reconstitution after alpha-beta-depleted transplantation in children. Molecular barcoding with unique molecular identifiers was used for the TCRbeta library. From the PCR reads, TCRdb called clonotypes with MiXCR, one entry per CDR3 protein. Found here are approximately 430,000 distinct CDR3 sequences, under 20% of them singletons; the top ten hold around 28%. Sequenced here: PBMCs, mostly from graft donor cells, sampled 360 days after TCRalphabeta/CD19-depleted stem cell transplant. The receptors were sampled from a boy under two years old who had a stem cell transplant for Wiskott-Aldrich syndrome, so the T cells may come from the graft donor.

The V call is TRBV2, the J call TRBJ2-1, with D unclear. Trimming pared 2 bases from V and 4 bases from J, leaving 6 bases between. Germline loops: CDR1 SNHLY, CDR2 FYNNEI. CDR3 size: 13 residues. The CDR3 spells CASSEFLYNEQFF. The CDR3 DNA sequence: TGTGCCAGCAGTGAATTCCTTTACAATGAGCAGTTCTTC.

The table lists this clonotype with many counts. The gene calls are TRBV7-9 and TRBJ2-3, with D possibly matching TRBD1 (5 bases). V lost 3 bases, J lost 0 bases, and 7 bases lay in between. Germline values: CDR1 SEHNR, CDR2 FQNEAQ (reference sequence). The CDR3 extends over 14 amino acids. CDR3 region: CASSLTDSTDTQYF. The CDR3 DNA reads TGTGCCAGCAGCTTGACAGACAGCACAGATACGCAGTATTTT.

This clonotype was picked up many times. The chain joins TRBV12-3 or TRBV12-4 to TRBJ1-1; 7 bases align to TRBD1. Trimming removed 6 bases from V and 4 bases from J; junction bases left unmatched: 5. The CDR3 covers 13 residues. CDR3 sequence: CASSTQGTTEAFF. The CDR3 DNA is TGTGCCAGCAGCACACAGGGGACCACTGAAGCTTTCTTT.

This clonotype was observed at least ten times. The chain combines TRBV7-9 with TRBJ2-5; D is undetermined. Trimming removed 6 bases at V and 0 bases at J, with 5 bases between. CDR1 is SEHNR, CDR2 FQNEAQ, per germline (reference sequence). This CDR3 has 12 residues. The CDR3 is CASRAYQETQYF. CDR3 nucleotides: TGTGCCAGCAGGGCATACCAAGAGACCCAGTACTTC.

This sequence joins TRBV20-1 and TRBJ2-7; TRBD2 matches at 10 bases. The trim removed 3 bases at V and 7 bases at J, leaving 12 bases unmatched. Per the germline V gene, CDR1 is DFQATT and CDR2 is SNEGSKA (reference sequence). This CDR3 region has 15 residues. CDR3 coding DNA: TGCAGTGCTAGGTCGGGCGGTCTAGCGGGAGAAGAGCAGTACTTC. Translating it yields CSARSGGLAGEEQYF.

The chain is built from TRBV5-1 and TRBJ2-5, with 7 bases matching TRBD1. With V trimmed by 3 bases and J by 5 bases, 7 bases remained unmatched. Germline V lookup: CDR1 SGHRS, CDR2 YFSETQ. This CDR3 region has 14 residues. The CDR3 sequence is CASSSGQSRETQYF. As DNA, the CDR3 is TGCGCCAGCAGCTCGGGACAGTCCAGGGAGACCCAGTACTTC.

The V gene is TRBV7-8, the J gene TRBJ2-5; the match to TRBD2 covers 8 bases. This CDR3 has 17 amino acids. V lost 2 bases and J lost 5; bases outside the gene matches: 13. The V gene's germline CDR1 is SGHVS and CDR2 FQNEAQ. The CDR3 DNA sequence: TGTGCCAGCAGCTTATTTTACCGGGGGGGGCACTCGGAGACCCAGTACTTC. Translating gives CASSLFYRGGHSETQYF.

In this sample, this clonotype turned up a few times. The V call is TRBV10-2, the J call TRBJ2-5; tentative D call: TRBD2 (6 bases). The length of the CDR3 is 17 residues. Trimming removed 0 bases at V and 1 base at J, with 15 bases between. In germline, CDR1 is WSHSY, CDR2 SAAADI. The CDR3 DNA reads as TGCGCCAGCAGTGAGTCTCTAAGACTAGTCCTCCAAGAGACCCAGTACTTC. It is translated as CASSESLRLVLQETQYF.

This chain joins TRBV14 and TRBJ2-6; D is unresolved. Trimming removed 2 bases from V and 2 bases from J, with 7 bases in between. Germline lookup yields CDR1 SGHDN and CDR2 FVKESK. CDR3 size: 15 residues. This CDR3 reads CASSQSVPGANVLTF. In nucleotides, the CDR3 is TGTGCCAGCAGCCAATCGGTTCCTGGGGCCAACGTCCTGACTTTC.

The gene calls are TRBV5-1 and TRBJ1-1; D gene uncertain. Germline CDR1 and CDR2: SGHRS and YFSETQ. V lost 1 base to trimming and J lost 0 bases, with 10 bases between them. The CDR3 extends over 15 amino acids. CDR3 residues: CASSLFRRMNTEAFF. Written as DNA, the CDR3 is TGCGCCAGCAGCTTGTTTAGAAGGATGAACACTGAAGCTTTCTTT.